This TCR beta chain was sequenced during a study of blood T cell repertoires in COVID-19. This clone was observed a few times. This same CDR3 is encoded by further DNA sequences in the sample. In the study's own analysis: Nucleated cell counts were estimated from reference gene primer amplification. TCRdb keeps only in-frame clones here, not all; method: immunoSEQ multiplex PCR. V and J calls and clone size are given by that table; D and trimming were obtained from the DNA. The sample has over 85,000 clones; roughly 90% are singletons. The CDR3 length is 14 residues. The ends lost 10 bases at V and 7 bases at J; junction bases unmatched: 13. In germline, CDR1 is MDHEN, CDR2 SYDVKM.

This clonotype was sampled from a man in his 60s with acute or convalescent COVID-19. This chain uses TRBV28 with TRBJ1-5; 7 bases agree with TRBD1. Sequenced sample: peripheral blood. CDR3 sequence reads: CANSQGGPRQPQHF. DNA of the CDR3: TGTGCCAACAGCCAGGGGGGCCCCAGGCAGCCCCAGCATTTT.